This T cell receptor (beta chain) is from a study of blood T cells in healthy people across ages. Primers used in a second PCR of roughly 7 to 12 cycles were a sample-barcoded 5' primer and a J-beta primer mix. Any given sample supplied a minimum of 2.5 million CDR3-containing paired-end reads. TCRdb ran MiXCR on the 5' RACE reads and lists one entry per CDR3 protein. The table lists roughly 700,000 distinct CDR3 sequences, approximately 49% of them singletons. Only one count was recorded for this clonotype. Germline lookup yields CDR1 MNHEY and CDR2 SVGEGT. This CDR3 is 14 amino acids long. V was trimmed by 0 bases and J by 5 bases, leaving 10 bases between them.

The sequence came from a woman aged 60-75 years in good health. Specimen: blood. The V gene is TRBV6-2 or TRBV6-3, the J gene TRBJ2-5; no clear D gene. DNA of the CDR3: TGTGCCAGCAGTTACTCCGACCGCCGCGAGACCCAGTACTTC. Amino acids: CASSYSDRRETQYF.